This TCR beta chain was captured by sequencing in a study of blood T cell repertoires in COVID-19. V dropped 7 bases and J dropped 5 bases, with 15 bases sitting between them. Germline V gene sequence: CDR1 MNHEY, CDR2 SMNVEV (reference sequence). This CDR3 is built from 15 residues. Profiled with immunoSEQ multiplex PCR; TCRdb holds only in-frame clones, not every one. This sample carries 60,000 to 85,000 clones, about 92% of them seen once, and the ten largest clones take roughly 1.5%. The TCR comes from a man between 45 and 60 years old with acute or convalescent COVID-19. V and J are TRBV27 and TRBJ1-6; a possible D gene is TRBD1 (6 bases). Input material: peripheral blood. The CDR3 here is CASKVGTNNNSPLHF. DNA of the CDR3: TGTGCCAGCAAAGTCGGGACAAATAATAATTCACCCCTCCACTTT.